This T cell receptor beta chain came from a study of control samples from healthy donors and cancer patients (dated by TCRdb to 2018 to 2020). CDR3 length: 14 amino acids, cysteine to phenylalanine. CDR3 DNA is the only sequence kept; it has 42 bases, read in frame from the first base. V is pared back by 0 bases and J by 6 bases, with 12 bases lying between the germline termini. CDR1 SGHRS and CDR2 YFSETQ were looked up in the germline V gene. The library was produced with the immunoSEQ multiplex PCR assay. The clones in this table, taken by TCRdb from immuneACCESS, are in-frame only. Not every clone is retained; where verified, under half of the shortfall comes from an unresolved V gene, and the cause of the rest is unknown. This sample comprises some 150,000 clones, around 94% of them detected only once. The ten largest clones take up 14% of the sample. With respect to this clone: What antigen it recognizes has not been identified. Base qualities are not at hand, and no much larger clone is one base apart.

This sequence was found in a man between 60 and 70 years old with colorectal cancer. What was sequenced was PBMCs. This sequence uses TRBV5-1 and TRBJ1-1; TRBD1 is perhaps the D gene, given 5 matching bases. The DNA sequence reads TGCGCCAGCAGCTTGGAGGGACCCACACCTGAAGCTTTCTTT. The encoded protein is CASSLEGPTPEAFF.